Shown below are 15 T cell receptor beta chains from a single sample sequenced in a study of blood T cells in healthy people across ages. The second PCR ran roughly 7 to 12 cycles with a sample-barcoded 5' primer and J-beta primers. TCRdb fed the 5' RACE reads into MiXCR, producing one record per CDR3 protein. The sample has under 950,000 distinct CDR3 sequences; about 20% are singletons. The sample was blood. The receptors come from a man aged 65-85 years in good health.

This chain joins TRBV2 and TRBJ2-5, with 7 nucleotides matching TRBD2. The J call may be faulty, since TRBJ2-1 better matches the DNA end. The CDR3 length is 13 residues. Per the germline V gene, CDR1 is SNHLY and CDR2 is FYNNEI. As DNA, the CDR3 is TGTGCCAGCAGTCCCCCTAGCGGCAATGAGCAGTTCTTC. Protein product: CASSPPSGNEQFF.

The rearrangement joins TRBV25-1 to TRBJ2-7; D gene unclear. Germline CDR1 is MGHDK and CDR2 is SYGVNS. Between the trimmed V and J ends, which lost 0 bases and 1 base, there was a span of 4 bases. This CDR3 is 13 amino acids long. CDR3 coding DNA: TGTGCCAGCAGTGAATATGGGTCCTACGAGCAGTACGTC. This translates into CASSEYGSYEQYV.

A few counts support this clonotype. V and J are TRBV20-1 and TRBJ1-2; weak D call: TRBD1 (5 bases). Germline values: CDR1 DFQATT, CDR2 SNEGSKA (reference sequence). V was shortened by 0 bases and J by 0 bases, with 11 bases between the two germline ends. The CDR3 covers 15 residues. The CDR3 loop is CSARDGGATNYGYTF. CDR3 coding DNA: TGCAGTGCTAGAGATGGAGGGGCTACTAACTATGGCTACACCTTC.

This rearrangement joins TRBV14 to TRBJ1-2; D possibly corresponds to TRBD1 (5 bases). Trimming cost V 4 bases and J 5 bases, with 14 bases left between them. The CDR3 length is 14 residues. Germline V gives CDR1 SGHDN, CDR2 FVKESK. The DNA of the CDR3 is TGTGCCAGCAGCCCCGGAGGGGTCCGGTATGGCTACACCTTC. Translation gives CASSPGGVRYGYTF. Together with reference TRBV14 and TRBJ1-2, the CDR3 gives the full variable domain: EAGVTQFPSHSVIEKGQTVTLRCDPISGHDNLYWYRRVMGKEIKFLLHFVKESKQDESGMPNNRFLAERTGGTYSTLKVQPAELEDSGVYFCASSPGGVRYGYTFGSGTRLTVV.

The chain joins TRBV7-9 to TRBJ2-6; tentatively, D is TRBD2 (5 bases). Germline CDR1 is SEHNR and CDR2 is FQNEAQ (reference sequence). Trimming stripped 4 bases from V and 8 bases from J, with 15 bases between. CDR3 size: 15 residues. The CDR3: CASSSDARGTNVLTF. As DNA, the CDR3 is TGTGCCAGCAGCTCGGACGCACGGGGAACCAACGTCCTGACTTTC.

The chain uses TRBV12-3 or TRBV12-4 and TRBJ2-1; 11 positions match TRBD1. The V gene end was trimmed by 6 bases and the J gene end by 5 bases; junction bases not matched to a gene: 6. The length of the CDR3 is 15 residues. DNA of the CDR3: TGTGCCAGCAGGTGGGGACAGGGGGACCACAATGAGCAGTTCTTC. Encoded protein: CASRWGQGDHNEQFF.

This chain joins TRBV7-6 and TRBJ1-6; TRBD1 is a possible D gene (6 bases). The germline V gene encodes CDR1 SGHVS and CDR2 FNYEAQ. This CDR3 region has 15 residues. Trimming left V 1 base short and J 7 bases short, with 11 bases between. CDR3 sequence: CASSLVGGKNSPLHF. The CDR3 DNA is TGTGCCAGCAGCTTAGTCGGGGGCAAAAATTCACCCCTCCACTTT.

There are a few counts of this clonotype. This chain links TRBV20-1 with TRBJ2-2; TRBD2 agrees at 8 bases. After removal of 0 bases from V and 6 bases from J, the junction contained 6 bases not matched to a gene. The CDR3 has 15 amino acids. Germline V CDR1 and CDR2: DFQATT, SNEGSKA (reference sequence). The CDR3 coding sequence is TGCAGTGCTAGAGATACAGCGGGAGCAGCCGGGGAGCTGTTTTTT. Translating gives CSARDTAGAAGELFF.

The V call is TRBV12-5, the J call TRBJ1-2; 10 bases line up with TRBD1. This CDR3 is built from 17 residues. Germline V gene sequence: CDR1 LGHNT, CDR2 FRNRAP. Trimming at V came to 0 bases and at J to 3 bases, leaving 7 bases not matched to a gene. The CDR3 loop reads CASGLVPTGGGHYGYTF. CDR3 DNA sequence: TGTGCTAGTGGTTTGGTACCGACAGGGGGCGGGCACTATGGCTACACCTTC.

In the case of this clonotype: Since a much larger clone is just one base distant, this may be a read error. V and J are TRBV20-1 and TRBJ2-5, with 10 nucleotides matching TRBD2. This CDR3 has 15 residues. The ends lost 2 bases at V and 5 bases at J; junction bases unmatched: 8. Germline V lookup: CDR1 DFQATT, CDR2 SNEGSKA (reference sequence). Here the CDR3 reads CSARYTSGIVETQYF. CDR3 DNA: TGCAGTGCTAGATATACTAGCGGGATCGTGGAGACCCAGTACTTC.

The chain has TRBV4-1 and TRBJ2-3; D could derive from TRBD1 or TRBD2 (7 bases each). The CDR3 runs 17 residues. Germline V gene lookup returns CDR1 MGHRA and CDR2 YSYEKL. V lost 4 bases to trimming and J lost 0 bases, with 17 bases between them. The CDR3 sequence: CASSPGGGKTSTDTQYF. The DNA for the CDR3 is TGCGCCAGCAGCCCAGGGGGGGGGAAGACTAGCACAGATACGCAGTATTTT.

CDR3 sequence reads: CASKPTGHTGELFF. The CDR3, as DNA: TGTGCCAGCAAACCGACAGGGCACACCGGGGAGCTGTTTTTT. The rearrangement links TRBV6-6 to TRBJ2-2; 7 bases line up with TRBD1. The CDR3 extends over 14 amino acids. The junction had 5 bases not matched to a gene; V was cut back by 7 bases and J by 3 bases. Germline values: CDR1 MNHNY, CDR2 SVGAGI (reference sequence).

The chain joins TRBV7-9 to TRBJ1-1; D remains ambiguous. The V gene lost 5 bases and the J gene lost 4 bases, with 11 bases spanning the gap. The CDR3 has 13 amino acids. The V gene's germline CDR1 is SEHNR and CDR2 FQNEAQ (reference sequence). CDR3 sequence (DNA): TGTGCCAGCAGCACAAATGGTGGCACTGAAGCTTTCTTT. Protein product: CASSTNGGTEAFF.

This clonotype was seen a handful of times. The germline gene is not matched at one end of the junction; a read error may be the cause. The V and J genes are TRBV23-1 and TRBJ2-7; no reliable D call. TRBV23-1 is reported as an ORF; its role is uncertain. This CDR3 is 13 amino acids long. The CDR3 nucleotides read TGCGCCCCCAAGGGCCGGGTATTGTGCGAGCAGCACTTC. This sequence encodes CAPKGRVLCEQHF.

V usage is TRBV28 and J usage is TRBJ2-7; 7 nucleotides match TRBD1. The CDR3 runs 13 residues. The ends lost 9 bases at V and 2 bases at J; junction bases unmatched: 7. Germline assignment: CDR1 MDHEN and CDR2 SYDVKM. The CDR3 nucleotides are TGTGCCAGTATCAGGGGGTCGCCCTACGAGCAGTACTTC. This encodes CASIRGSPYEQYF.